Reported below is one TCR beta chain. These data are taken from a study of blood T cell repertoires in COVID-19. Looking at the study overall: Samples came from the United States, Italy and Spain, spanning acute and convalescent COVID-19.

Losses at the gene ends were 6 bases for V and 3 bases for J; bases not matched to a gene: 6. CDR1 and CDR2 (germline): LNHDA, SQIVND (reference sequence). The CDR3 loop spans 15 amino acids. Method: immunoSEQ multiplex PCR; TCRdb's copy keeps in-frame clones and lacks some. The table records fewer than 350,000 clones, 85% of them present only once. This clonotype was sampled from a human donor in a cohort sampled during active COVID-19. The V call is TRBV19, the J call TRBJ1-4, with 8 bases aligning to TRBD1. Sequences were obtained from peripheral blood. The CDR3 spells CASRRRGLANEKLFF. The DNA of the CDR3 is TGTGCCAGTAGGCGCAGGGGGCTTGCTAATGAAAAACTGTTTTTT.